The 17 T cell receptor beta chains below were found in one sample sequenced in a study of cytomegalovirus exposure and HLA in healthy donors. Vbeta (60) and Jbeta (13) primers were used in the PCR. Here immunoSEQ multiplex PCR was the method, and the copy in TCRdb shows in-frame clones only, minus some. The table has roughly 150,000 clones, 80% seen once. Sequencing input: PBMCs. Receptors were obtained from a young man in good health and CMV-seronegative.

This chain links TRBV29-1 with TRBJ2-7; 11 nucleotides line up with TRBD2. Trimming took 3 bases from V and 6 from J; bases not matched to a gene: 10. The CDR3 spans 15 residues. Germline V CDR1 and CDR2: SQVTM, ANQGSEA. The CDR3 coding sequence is TGCAGCGTTGACGGATATAGCGGGAGGGTGGGCGAGCAGTACTTC. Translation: CSVDGYSGRVGEQYF.

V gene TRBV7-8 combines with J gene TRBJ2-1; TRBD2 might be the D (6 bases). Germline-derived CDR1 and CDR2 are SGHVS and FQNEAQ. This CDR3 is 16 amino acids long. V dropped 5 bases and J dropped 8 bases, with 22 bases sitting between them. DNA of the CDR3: TGTGCCAGCAGCAGCTTGTCTAGTCGGGGCGGGGATGAGCAGTTCTTC. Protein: CASSSLSSRGGDEQFF.

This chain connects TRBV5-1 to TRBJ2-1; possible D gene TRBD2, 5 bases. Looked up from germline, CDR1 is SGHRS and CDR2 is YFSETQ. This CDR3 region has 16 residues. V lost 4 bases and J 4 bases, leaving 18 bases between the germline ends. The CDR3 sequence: CASSLRRGSLYNEQFF. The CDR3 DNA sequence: TGCGCCAGCAGCCTACGTCGTGGGAGTTTATACAATGAGCAGTTCTTC.

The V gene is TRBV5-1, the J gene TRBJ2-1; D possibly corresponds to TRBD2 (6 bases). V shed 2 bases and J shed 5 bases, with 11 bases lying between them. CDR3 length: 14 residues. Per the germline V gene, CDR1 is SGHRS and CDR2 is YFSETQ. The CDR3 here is CASSFGGPNNEQFF. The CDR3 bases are TGCGCCAGCAGCTTCGGAGGGCCCAACAATGAGCAGTTCTTC.

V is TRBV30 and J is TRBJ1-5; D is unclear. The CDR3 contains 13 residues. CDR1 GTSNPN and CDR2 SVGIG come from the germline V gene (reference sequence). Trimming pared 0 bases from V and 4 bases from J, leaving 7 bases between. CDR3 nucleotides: TGTGCCTGGAGTGTGTACGGGAATCAGCCCCAGCATTTT. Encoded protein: CAWSVYGNQPQHF.

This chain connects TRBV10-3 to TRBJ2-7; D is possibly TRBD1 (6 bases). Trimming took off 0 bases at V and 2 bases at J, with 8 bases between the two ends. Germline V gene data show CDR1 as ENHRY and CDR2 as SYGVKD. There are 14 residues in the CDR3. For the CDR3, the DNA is TGTGCCATCAGTGAGTCGACAGGAGCCTACGAGCAGTACTTC. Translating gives CAISESTGAYEQYF.

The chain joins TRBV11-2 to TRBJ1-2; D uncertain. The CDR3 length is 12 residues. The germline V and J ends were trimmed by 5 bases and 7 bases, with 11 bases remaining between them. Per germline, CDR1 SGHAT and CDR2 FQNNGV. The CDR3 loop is CASSPPASGYTF. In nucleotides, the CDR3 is TGTGCCAGCAGCCCACCCGCGAGTGGCTACACCTTC.

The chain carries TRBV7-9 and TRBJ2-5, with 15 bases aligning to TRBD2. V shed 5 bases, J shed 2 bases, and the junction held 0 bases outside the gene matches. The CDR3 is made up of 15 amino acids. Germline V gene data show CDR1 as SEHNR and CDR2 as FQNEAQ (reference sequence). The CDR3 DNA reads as TGTGCCAGCAGCGGACTAGCGGGAGGGCAAGAGACCCAGTACTTC. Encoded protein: CASSGLAGGQETQYF.

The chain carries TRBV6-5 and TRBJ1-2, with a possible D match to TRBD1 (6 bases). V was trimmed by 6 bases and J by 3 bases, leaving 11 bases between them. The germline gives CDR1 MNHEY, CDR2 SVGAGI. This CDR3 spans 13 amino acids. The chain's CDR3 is CASREQGDYGYTF. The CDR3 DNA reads TGTGCCAGCAGAGAACAGGGCGACTATGGCTACACCTTC.

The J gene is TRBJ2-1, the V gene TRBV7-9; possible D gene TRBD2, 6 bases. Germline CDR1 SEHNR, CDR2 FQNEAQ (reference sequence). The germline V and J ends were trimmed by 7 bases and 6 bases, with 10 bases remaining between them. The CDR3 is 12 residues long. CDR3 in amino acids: CASTPGGNEQFF. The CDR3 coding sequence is TGTGCCAGCACCCCCGGGGGCAATGAGCAGTTCTTC.

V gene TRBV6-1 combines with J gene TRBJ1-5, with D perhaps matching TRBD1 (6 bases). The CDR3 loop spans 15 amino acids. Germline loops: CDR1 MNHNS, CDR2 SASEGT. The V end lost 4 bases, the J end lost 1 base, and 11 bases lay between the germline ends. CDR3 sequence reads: CASSVLQGSNQPQHF. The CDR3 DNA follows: TGTGCCAGCAGTGTGCTACAGGGAAGCAATCAGCCCCAGCATTTT.

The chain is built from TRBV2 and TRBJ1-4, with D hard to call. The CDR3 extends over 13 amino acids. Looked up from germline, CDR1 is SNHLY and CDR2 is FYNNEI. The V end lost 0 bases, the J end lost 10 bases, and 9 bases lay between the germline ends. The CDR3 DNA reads TGTGCCAGCAGTGAAGCGCTTCGGGGAAAACTGTTTTTT. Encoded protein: CASSEALRGKLFF.

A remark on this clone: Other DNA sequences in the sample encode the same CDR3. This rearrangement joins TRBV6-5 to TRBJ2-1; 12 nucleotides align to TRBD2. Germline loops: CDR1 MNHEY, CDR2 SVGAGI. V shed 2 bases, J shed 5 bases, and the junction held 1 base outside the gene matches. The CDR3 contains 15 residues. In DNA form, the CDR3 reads TGTGCCAGCAGTTACGGACTAGCGGGAAACAATGAGCAGTTCTTC. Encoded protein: CASSYGLAGNNEQFF.

CDR3 DNA: TGTGCCAGCAGCTTTAGCCCCGAAGGGCAGTTCTTC. Its translation: CASSFSPEGQFF. The V gene is TRBV7-8, the J gene TRBJ2-1; D is undetermined. The V gene lost 3 bases and the J gene lost 12 bases, with 12 bases spanning the gap. In germline, CDR1 is SGHVS, CDR2 FQNEAQ. The CDR3 is made up of 12 amino acids.

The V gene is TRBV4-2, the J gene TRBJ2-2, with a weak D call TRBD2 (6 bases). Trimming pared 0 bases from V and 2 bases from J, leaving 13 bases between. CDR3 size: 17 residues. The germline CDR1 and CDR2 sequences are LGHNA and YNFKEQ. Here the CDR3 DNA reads TGTGCCAGCAGCCAAGAGGAAATAGCGGCTAACACCGGGGAGCTGTTTTTT. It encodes CASSQEEIAANTGELFF.

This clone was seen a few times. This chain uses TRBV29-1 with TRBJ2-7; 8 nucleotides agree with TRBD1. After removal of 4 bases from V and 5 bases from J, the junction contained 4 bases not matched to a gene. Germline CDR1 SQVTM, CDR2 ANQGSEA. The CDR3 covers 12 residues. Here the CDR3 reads CSVVRQGNEQYF. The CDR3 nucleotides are TGCAGCGTTGTCCGACAGGGGAACGAGCAGTACTTC.

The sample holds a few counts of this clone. CDR3 residues: CASSPSLMEPQHF. CDR3 DNA sequence: TGTGCCAGCAGTCCGAGCCTGATGGAGCCCCAGCATTTT. V is TRBV27 and J is TRBJ1-5; no firm D call. The germline V and J ends were trimmed by 5 bases and 8 bases, with 13 bases remaining between them. Germline loops: CDR1 MNHEY, CDR2 SMNVEV (reference sequence). CDR3 length equals 13 residues.